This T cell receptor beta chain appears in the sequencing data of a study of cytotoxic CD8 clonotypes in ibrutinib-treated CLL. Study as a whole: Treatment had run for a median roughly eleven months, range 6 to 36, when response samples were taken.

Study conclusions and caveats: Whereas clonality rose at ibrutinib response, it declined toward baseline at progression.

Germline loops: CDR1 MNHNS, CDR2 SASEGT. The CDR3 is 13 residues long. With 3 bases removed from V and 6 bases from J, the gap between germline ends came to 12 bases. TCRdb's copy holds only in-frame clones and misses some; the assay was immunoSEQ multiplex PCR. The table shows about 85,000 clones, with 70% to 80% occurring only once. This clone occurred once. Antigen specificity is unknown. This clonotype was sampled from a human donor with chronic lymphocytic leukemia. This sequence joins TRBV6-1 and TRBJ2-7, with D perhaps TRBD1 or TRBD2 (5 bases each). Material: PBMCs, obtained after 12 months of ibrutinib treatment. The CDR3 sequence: CASSEARAGEQYF. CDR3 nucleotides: TGTGCCAGCAGTGAGGCCAGGGCGGGCGAGCAGTACTTC.